This is a list of T cell receptor beta chains from one sample in a study of blood T cell repertoires in COVID-19. Sequencing was performed with immunoSEQ multiplex PCR; in TCRdb, only in-frame clones are kept and a portion is missing. The table records over 450,000 clones, about 89% of them present only once. Sequencing input: peripheral blood. These TCRs come from a woman in her forties or fifties with COVID-19, enrolled during active disease. CDR3s include the opening cysteine and the closing phenylalanine or tryptophan. Fields, in order: V gene, CDR3 protein.

V gene: TRBV12-3/TRBV12-4
CDR3 protein: CASSAGANSPLHF

V gene: TRBV5-6
CDR3 protein: CASSPRTGGRYNSPLHF

V gene: TRBV7-3
CDR3 protein: CASSQNGGSGANVLTF

V gene: TRBV18
CDR3 protein: CASSLSGDQNIQYF

V gene: TRBV6-5
CDR3 protein: CASSYSGNEQFF

V gene: TRBV5-4
CDR3 protein: CASSSRQGGEQYF

V gene: TRBV27
CDR3 protein: CASSLPPGSDTEAFF

V gene: TRBV6-5
CDR3 protein: CASSYPGQASKAFF

V gene: TRBV6-5
CDR3 protein: CASSQPGTDEAFF

V gene: TRBV5-1
CDR3 protein: CASSLGFRVETQYF

V gene: TRBV5-1
CDR3 protein: CASSFNGQPYGYTF

V gene: TRBV18
CDR3 protein: CASSPLGGATNEKLFF

V gene: TRBV12-3/TRBV12-4
CDR3 protein: CASSEGGGEAFF

V gene: TRBV5-6
CDR3 protein: CASSPGGDQPQHF

V gene: TRBV6-5
CDR3 protein: CASRPSGEQPQHF

V gene: TRBV2
CDR3 protein: CASRRDRGTDTQYF

V gene: TRBV24-1
CDR3 protein: CATSDAGQNYGYTF

V gene: TRBV6-5
CDR3 protein: CASSFRKMTEAFF

V gene: TRBV6-5
CDR3 protein: CASRQGVRGNQPQHF

V gene: TRBV2
CDR3 protein: CASRDRTSGGARFF

V gene: TRBV5-1
CDR3 protein: CASSLGGLNNSPLHF

V gene: TRBV10-3
CDR3 protein: CATRRGGGDYGYTF

V gene: TRBV11-3
CDR3 protein: CASSLGGVPRGEQFF

V gene: TRBV30
CDR3 protein: CAWNFQALSPLHF

V gene: TRBV12-5
CDR3 protein: CASASGLAGVAAYNEQFF

V gene: TRBV19
CDR3 protein: CASSRDLGTGKNIQYF

V gene: TRBV5-1
CDR3 protein: CASSSGQAQPTSQYF

V gene: TRBV30
CDR3 protein: CAWRENYNSPLHF

V gene: TRBV5-1
CDR3 protein: CASSLRGSEAFF

V gene: TRBV7-6
CDR3 protein: CASSLGGGNQPQHF

V gene: TRBV27
CDR3 protein: CASSLKHGQAEASGEAFF

V gene: TRBV7-8
CDR3 protein: CASSSSSSSYNEQFF

V gene: TRBV4-1
CDR3 protein: CASSPRGSGGEQYF

V gene: TRBV5-6
CDR3 protein: CASRPGQGRDTQYF

V gene: TRBV6-5
CDR3 protein: CASSPTGAEQYF

V gene: TRBV4-1
CDR3 protein: CASSARTLNTEAFF

V gene: TRBV2
CDR3 protein: CASSLGQGVWQPQHF

V gene: TRBV6-5
CDR3 protein: CASSSGGASTDTQYF

V gene: TRBV6-5
CDR3 protein: CASKAGETGELFF

V gene: TRBV9
CDR3 protein: CASSSRDSGNTIYF

V gene: TRBV7-9
CDR3 protein: CASSPQSGGKWFF

V gene: TRBV30
CDR3 protein: CAWRTGGTEAFF

V gene: TRBV3-1/TRBV3-2
CDR3 protein: CASSQRFNLLVFGTRLGGTEAFF

V gene: TRBV5-1
CDR3 protein: CASSLGGQTGSQPQHF

V gene: TRBV30
CDR3 protein: CAWSPLRGGMETQYF

V gene: TRBV3-1/TRBV3-2
CDR3 protein: CASSQKGDSGANVLTF

V gene: TRBV3-1/TRBV3-2
CDR3 protein: CASSQEYENAYEQYF

V gene: TRBV7-2
CDR3 protein: CASRPLAVNTGELFF

V gene: TRBV7-6
CDR3 protein: CASSLGTGGQAGELFF

V gene: TRBV28
CDR3 protein: CASSLFKNLVGGNQPQHF

V gene: TRBV9
CDR3 protein: CASSVLGVDNEQFF

V gene: TRBV28
CDR3 protein: CASSTRSEAFF